These T cell receptor beta chains were read from a single sample in a study of cytomegalovirus exposure and HLA in healthy donors. Data came from immunoSEQ multiplex PCR; TCRdb stores just in-frame clones and leaves some out. The sample shows hundreds of thousands of clones, about four fifths of them seen only once. Specimen: PBMCs. The receptors were gathered from a man in his forties in good health and CMV-seropositive. The CDR3 runs from the conserved cysteine through the conserved F or W. The order of the fields is D gene, J gene, V gene, clone size, CDR3 protein, CDR3 DNA. D genes are given only for firm matches. Clone size is not always given. Where it is, it says once, few, many or a class for expanded clones.

- TRBJ1-1 TRBV5-4 - CASSSYSNTEAFF TGTGCCAGCAGCTCATACAGCAACACTGAAGCTTTCTTT
- TRBJ2-3 TRBV7-3 - CASSRSGSLDTQYF TGTGCCAGCAGCCGTAGTGGGAGTCTAGATACGCAGTATTTT
- TRBJ2-1 TRBV7-6 once CASSLPAYNEQFF TGTGCCAGCAGCCTGCCAGCCTACAATGAGCAGTTCTTC
TRBD1 TRBJ2-7 TRBV11-1 few CASSLGTGVTEQYF TGTGCCAGCAGCTTAGGGACAGGGGTCACCGAGCAGTACTTC
- TRBJ2-3 TRBV9 - CASSVGLRGIDNTDTQYF TGTGCCAGCAGCGTAGGTCTCCGCGGGATCGACAACACAGATACGCAGTATTTT
TRBD1 TRBJ1-2 TRBV6-1 - CASSGGTGNIYGYTF TGTGCCAGCAGTGGGGGGACAGGGAACATCTATGGCTACACCTTC
- TRBJ2-1 TRBV6-1 - CASSEPRVGVGSYNEQFF TGTGCCAGCAGTGAACCCCGAGTAGGGGTTGGATCCTACAATGAGCAGTTCTTC
- TRBJ1-1 TRBV29-1 - CSVEDRSYSINTEAFF TGCAGCGTTGAAGACAGGTCATATAGTATTAACACTGAAGCTTTCTTT
TRBD1 TRBJ2-3 TRBV5-1 - CASSLQTGNTDTQYF TGCGCCAGCAGCCTCCAGACAGGGAACACAGATACGCAGTATTTT
- TRBJ1-1 TRBV19 - CASSSDSGGETEAFF TGTGCCAGTAGTAGTGACAGCGGGGGCGAAACTGAAGCTTTCTTT
TRBD2 TRBJ2-7 TRBV7-9 few CASSGSGSFSYEQYF TGTGCCAGCAGCGGCAGCGGGAGCTTCTCCTACGAGCAGTACTTC
- TRBJ1-1 TRBV6-5 - CVSSYSLSTLEAFF TGTGTCAGCAGTTACTCCCTATCAACCCTGGAAGCTTTCTTT
TRBD2 TRBJ2-1 TRBV7-9 - CASSLLPGLAEGYNEQFF TGTGCCAGCAGCCTTCTACCGGGACTAGCGGAAGGCTACAATGAGCAGTTCTTC
TRBD2 TRBJ2-1 TRBV6-5 - CASSLTGGSYNEQFF TGTGCCAGCAGTCTGACGGGAGGGTCCTACAATGAGCAGTTCTTC
TRBD1 TRBJ2-7 TRBV6-1 many CASSGDRGGYYEQYF TGTGCCAGCAGCGGAGACAGGGGAGGTTACTACGAGCAGTACTTC
- TRBJ1-1 TRBV4-1 once CASSQGQNTEAFF TGCGCCAGCAGCCAGGGACAGAACACTGAAGCTTTCTTT
- TRBJ1-1 TRBV10-2 - CASSEFRIQGNPEAFF TGCGCCAGCAGTGAGTTCAGGATACAGGGTAACCCTGAAGCTTTCTTT
- TRBJ2-2 TRBV6-1 few CASVGNPLTGELFF TGTGCCAGCGTCGGGAACCCTCTCACCGGGGAGCTGTTTTTT
- TRBJ1-5 TRBV6-5 - CASSYSDPGGNQPQHF TGTGCCAGCAGTTACTCGGACCCGGGAGGCAATCAGCCCCAGCATTTT
- TRBJ2-7 TRBV7-9 - CASSFVMGGSYEQYF TGTGCCAGCAGCTTCGTGATGGGGGGTTCCTACGAGCAGTACTTC
TRBD2 TRBJ2-1 TRBV30 - CAWSRGGASYNEQFF TGTGCCTGGAGTCGCGGGGGGGCCTCTTACAATGAGCAGTTCTTC
- TRBJ1-1 TRBV18 - CASSPPGGWDTEAFF TGTGCCAGCTCACCACCAGGGGGTTGGGACACTGAAGCTTTCTTT
- TRBJ1-1 TRBV29-1 - CNVKDMNTEAFF TGCAACGTAAAAGACATGAACACTGAAGCTTTCTTT
- TRBJ2-1 TRBV10-2 once CASSVSRPGIEQFF TGCGCCAGCAGTGTTTCTAGGCCGGGAATAGAGCAGTTCTTC
- TRBJ2-1 TRBV15 - CATSREEGSYNEQFF TGTGCCACCAGCAGAGAAGAGGGATCCTACAATGAGCAGTTCTTC
TRBD1 TRBJ1-2 TRBV2 - CASSSPDRGYGYTF TGTGCCAGCAGTTCTCCGGACAGGGGATATGGCTACACCTTC
TRBD1 TRBJ2-1 TRBV27 - CASSPGQGMNEQFF TGTGCCAGCAGTCCGGGACAGGGGATGAATGAGCAGTTCTTC
- TRBJ2-1 TRBV29-1 few CSVAQGDNEQFF TGCAGCGTTGCACAGGGAGACAATGAGCAGTTCTTC
TRBD2 TRBJ2-3 TRBV29-1 - CSVEAEVWELAEPDTQYF TGCAGCGTTGAAGCAGAAGTTTGGGAACTAGCGGAACCAGATACGCAGTATTTT
- TRBJ2-7 TRBV7-9 few CASSLGAYEQYF TGTGCCAGCAGCTTAGGGGCTTACGAGCAGTACTTC
TRBD2 TRBJ2-1 TRBV7-8 - CASSLVRSGGEQFF TGTGCCAGCAGCTTAGTTCGGAGCGGGGGTGAGCAGTTCTTC
TRBD2 TRBJ2-2 TRBV10-3 - CAISEPLGLAVNTGELFF TGTGCCATCAGTGAGCCGCTCGGACTAGCGGTGAACACCGGGGAGCTGTTTTTT
- TRBJ1-5 TRBV7-9 few CASSLTDQPQHF TGTGCCAGCAGCTTAACGGATCAGCCCCAGCATTTT
- TRBJ1-4 TRBV12-5 once CASGSGQPTTNEKLFF TGTGCTAGTGGTTCCGGACAGCCTACAACTAATGAAAAACTGTTTTTT
TRBD1 TRBJ1-5 TRBV27 - CASSLQGATSNQPQHF TGTGCCAGCAGTTTACAGGGGGCTACGAGCAATCAGCCCCAGCATTTT
- TRBJ2-7 TRBV4-2 - CASSQGGGTYEQYF TGTGCCAGCAGCCAAGGGGGCGGGACGTACGAGCAGTACTTC
- TRBJ1-2 TRBV6-1 once CASSERLGVGDGYTF TGTGCCAGCAGTGAGAGACTAGGGGTAGGAGATGGCTACACCTTC
- TRBJ2-3 TRBV4-1 - CASSLNSDSTDTQYF TGCGCCAGCAGCCTCAATAGCGACAGCACAGATACGCAGTATTTT
TRBD1 TRBJ1-4 TRBV7-9 - CASSLGDRVGEKLFF TGTGCCAGCAGCTTGGGGGACAGGGTTGGAGAAAAACTGTTTTTT
TRBD2 TRBJ2-7 TRBV5-1 - CASSNSGGSRTRQYF TGCGCCAGCAGCAACAGCGGGGGATCCAGGACGCGGCAGTACTTC
- TRBJ2-5 TRBV9 - CASSASTLASLEETQYF TGTGCCAGCAGCGCATCTACCCTAGCGTCCCTCGAAGAGACCCAGTACTTC
TRBD2 TRBJ2-1 TRBV5-1 - CASSTSGSDNEQFF TGCGCCAGCAGTACTAGCGGGAGTGACAATGAGCAGTTCTTC
- TRBJ1-5 TRBV25-1 few CASSVWASDNQPQHF TGTGCCAGCAGTGTCTGGGCTTCGGATAATCAGCCCCAGCATTTT
- TRBJ1-5 TRBV7-9 - CASSFGVNQPQHF TGTGCCAGCAGCTTTGGAGTTAATCAGCCCCAGCATTTT
TRBD1 TRBJ1-1 TRBV10-2 - CASSHGQGPREAFF TGCGCCAGCAGTCATGGACAGGGGCCCCGAGAAGCTTTCTTT
TRBD2 TRBJ2-7 TRBV7-2 - CASSSYGIVAGLYEQYF TGTGCCAGCAGTTCTTATGGTATTGTAGCGGGATTGTACGAGCAGTACTTC
- TRBJ1-1 TRBV7-9 once CASSLGASTEAFF TGTGCCAGCAGCTTAGGTGCGAGTACTGAAGCTTTCTTT
- TRBJ2-1 TRBV5-6 - CASSWTASPNGEQFF TGTGCCAGCAGCTGGACAGCCTCCCCAAACGGTGAGCAGTTCTTC
- TRBJ2-7 TRBV27 - CASRLQGSYEQYF TGTGCCAGCAGGCTACAGGGATCCTACGAGCAGTACTTC
- TRBJ1-1 TRBV28 - CASSVVGGLQYTEAFF TGTGCCAGCAGTGTTGTCGGGGGGCTCCAATACACTGAAGCTTTCTTT
- TRBJ1-2 TRBV25-1 few CASSPQGRSDGYTF TGTGCCAGCAGTCCACAGGGCAGGAGTGATGGCTACACCTTC
- TRBJ2-2 TRBV27 once CASSPLWGAGELFF TGTGCCAGCAGTCCCCTTTGGGGGGCCGGGGAGCTGTTTTTT
TRBD1 TRBJ2-7 TRBV5-1 - CASRTGTGSYEQYF TGCGCCAGCAGGACCGGGACAGGGTCCTACGAGCAGTACTTC
TRBD2 TRBJ2-7 TRBV11-2 - CASSLGLAGVYEQYF TGTGCCAGCAGCTTAGGACTAGCGGGAGTGTACGAGCAGTACTTC
TRBD2 TRBJ2-2 TRBV4-2 - CASSPGGAGGSPTGELFF TGTGCCAGCAGTCCCGGGGGAGCGGGAGGGTCCCCCACCGGGGAGCTGTTTTTT
TRBD2 TRBJ2-1 TRBV5-6 - CASSLAWTSGSGNEQFF TGTGCCAGCAGCTTGGCGTGGACTAGCGGGAGCGGTAATGAGCAGTTCTTC
TRBD1 TRBJ1-2 TRBV27 - CASRGQNYGYTF TGTGCCAGCCGGGGACAGAACTATGGCTACACCTTC